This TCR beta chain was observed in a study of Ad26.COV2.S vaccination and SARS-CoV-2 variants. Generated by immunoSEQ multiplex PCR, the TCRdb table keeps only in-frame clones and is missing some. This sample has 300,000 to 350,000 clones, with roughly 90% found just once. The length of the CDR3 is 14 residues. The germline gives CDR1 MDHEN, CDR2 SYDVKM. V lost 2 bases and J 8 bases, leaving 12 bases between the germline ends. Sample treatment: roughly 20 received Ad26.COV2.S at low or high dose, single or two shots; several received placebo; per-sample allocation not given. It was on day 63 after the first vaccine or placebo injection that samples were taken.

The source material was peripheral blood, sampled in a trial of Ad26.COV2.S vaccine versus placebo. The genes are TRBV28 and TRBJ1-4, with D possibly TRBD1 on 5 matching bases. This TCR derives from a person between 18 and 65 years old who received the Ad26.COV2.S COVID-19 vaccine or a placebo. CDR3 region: CASSLVGVGEKLFF. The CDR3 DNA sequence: TGTGCCAGCAGTTTAGTAGGGGTAGGGGAAAAACTGTTTTTT.